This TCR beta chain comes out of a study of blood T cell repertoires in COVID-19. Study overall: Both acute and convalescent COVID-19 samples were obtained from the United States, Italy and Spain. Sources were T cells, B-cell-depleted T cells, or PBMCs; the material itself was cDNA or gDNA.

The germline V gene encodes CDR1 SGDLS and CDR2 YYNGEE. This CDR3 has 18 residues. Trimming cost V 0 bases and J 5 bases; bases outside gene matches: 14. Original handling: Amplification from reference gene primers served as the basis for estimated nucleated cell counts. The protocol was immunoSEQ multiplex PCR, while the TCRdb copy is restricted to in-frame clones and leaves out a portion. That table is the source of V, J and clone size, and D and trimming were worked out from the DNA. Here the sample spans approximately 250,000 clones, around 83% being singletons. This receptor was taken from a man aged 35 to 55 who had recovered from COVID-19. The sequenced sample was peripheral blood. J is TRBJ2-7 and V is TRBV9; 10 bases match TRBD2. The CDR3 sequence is CASSVGASGSRGFHEQYF. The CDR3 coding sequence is TGTGCCAGCAGCGTAGGGGCTAGCGGGAGTAGGGGTTTCCACGAGCAGTACTTC.